These T cell receptor beta chains were read from a single sample in a study of breast tumors, draining lymph nodes, adjacent tissues. One entry per CDR3 protein results from TCRdb running MiXCR on the multiplex PCR reads. This repertoire shows 150,000 to 200,000 distinct CDR3 sequences, around 35% found once; its top ten account for 3.8%. The material sequenced was axillary lymph node tissue. These receptors originate from a female donor with breast cancer. Some clones in this sample may be carry-over from other donors' samples. Both conserved end residues are part of each CDR3. The D gene is left open where the match is weak. Size is omitted from some rows. Given values are once, few, many or a class for expanded clones.

many | TRBJ2-3 | TRBD2 | TRBV6-2/TRBV6-3 | CASSYSMPSGRPRTDTQYF | TGTGCCAGCAGTTACTCGATGCCTAGCGGGAGGCCTCGGACAGATACGCAGTATTTT
many | TRBJ2-3 | TRBD2 | TRBV3-1 | CASSPRSGGGLRADTQYF | TGTGCCAGCAGCCCCCGCAGCGGGGGGGGACTACGGGCAGATACGCAGTATTTT
many | TRBJ2-7 | . | TRBV2 | CASSEGRLHEQYF | TGTGCCAGCAGTGAGGGGAGGCTGCACGAGCAGTACTTC
. | TRBJ1-2 | TRBD1 | TRBV7-3 | CASSATGDNEGGGYTF | TGTGCCAGCAGCGCTACAGGGGACAATGAGGGGGGCGGCTACACCTTC
. | TRBJ2-7 | TRBD1 | TRBV14 | CASSWDRTYEQYF | TGTGCCAGCAGTTGGGACAGAACCTACGAGCAGTACTTC
many | TRBJ1-4 | . | TRBV12-3/TRBV12-4 | CASSLPRTNEKLFF | TGTGCCAGCAGCTTACCCAGGACTAATGAAAAACTGTTTTTT
many | TRBJ2-7 | TRBD2 | TRBV6-2/TRBV6-3 | CASSYGGGAYEQYF | TGTGCCAGCAGTTACGGGGGGGGTGCCTACGAGCAGTACTTC
many | TRBJ1-3 | . | TRBV29-1 | CSASQGIGGNTIYF | TGCAGCGCATCACAGGGAATCGGTGGAAACACCATATATTTT
. | TRBJ2-6 | TRBD1 | TRBV5-1 | CASSARTGDTEAF | TGCGCCAGCAGCGCTCGGACAGGGGACACTGAAGCTTTC
many | TRBJ2-2 | TRBD2 | TRBV4-1 | CASSQPGDRGSTGELFF | TGCGCCAGCAGCCAGCCTGGGGACCGCGGGAGTACCGGGGAGCTGTTTTTT
. | TRBJ2-3 | TRBD1 | TRBV7-8 | CASSTGVDTQYF | TGTGCCAGCAGCACAGGGGTAGATACGCAGTATTTT
many | TRBJ2-3 | TRBD2 | TRBV10-2 | CASSVAGGRTDTQYF | TGCGCCAGCAGTGTAGCGGGGGGGCGCACAGATACGCAGTATTTT
. | TRBJ1-2 | TRBD1 | TRBV20-1 | CSARGGETQGDF | TGCAGTGCTAGAGGAGGAGAGACCCAGGGGGACTTC